This T cell receptor (beta chain) is from a study of blood T cell repertoires in COVID-19. Study summary: The United States, Italy and Spain were the sources of the acute and convalescent COVID-19 samples.

Germline V gene sequence: CDR1 LGHDT, CDR2 YNNKEL (reference sequence). CDR3 length: 15 residues. V lost 7 bases, J lost 5 bases, and 14 bases stayed unmatched. Sequenced by immunoSEQ multiplex PCR; TCRdb stores in-frame clones only, minus some. The data contain about 62,000 clones, roughly 72% of them singletons. The sequenced sample was peripheral blood. The receptor comes from a woman between 50 and 59 years old with active or convalescent COVID-19. The V gene is TRBV3-1 (or the pseudogene TRBV3-2), the J gene TRBJ2-7, with TRBD1 identical over 7 bases. The CDR3 DNA follows: TGTGCCAGCACCTCAAGGGGCAGGGGGATTCACGAGCAGTACTTC. This gives the protein CASTSRGRGIHEQYF.